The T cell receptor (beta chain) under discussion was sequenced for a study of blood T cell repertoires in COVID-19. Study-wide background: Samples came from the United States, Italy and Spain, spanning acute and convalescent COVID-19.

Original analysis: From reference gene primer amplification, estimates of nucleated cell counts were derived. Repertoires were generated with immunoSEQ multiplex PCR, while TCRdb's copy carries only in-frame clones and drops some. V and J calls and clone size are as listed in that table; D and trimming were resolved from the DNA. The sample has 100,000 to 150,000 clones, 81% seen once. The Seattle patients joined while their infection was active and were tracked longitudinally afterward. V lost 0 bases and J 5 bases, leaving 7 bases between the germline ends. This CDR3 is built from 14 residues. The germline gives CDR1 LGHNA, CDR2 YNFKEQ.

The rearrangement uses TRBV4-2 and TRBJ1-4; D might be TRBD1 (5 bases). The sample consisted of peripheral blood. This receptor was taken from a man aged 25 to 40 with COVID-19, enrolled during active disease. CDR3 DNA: TGTGCCAGCAGCCAAGACAGGGTCAATGAAAAACTGTTTTTT. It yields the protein CASSQDRVNEKLFF.